This TCR beta chain was profiled in a study of CD8+ T cells in alopecia areata. Study-wide context: A regimen of oral tofacitinib, 5 to 10 mg twice daily, was given to treated patients. Whole-study results and caveats: Tofacitinib yielded significantly lower scalp clonality and fewer expanded CD8+ clones among the top 100. Higher clonality was seen in lesional scalp than in normal scalp, especially in alopecia totalis/universalis.

In each case, RNA was isolated and then reverse transcribed into cDNA as the sequencing template. Data came from immunoSEQ multiplex PCR; TCRdb stores just in-frame clones and leaves some out. The sample has 120,000 or so clones, about three fifths seen once. Treatment given: oral pan-JAK inhibitor, 5-10 mg twice daily. Separation by sorting yielded CD4+ and CD8+ T cells from PBMCs. This clone has a single count. The antigen remains unidentified. Germline V gives CDR1 SEHNR, CDR2 FQNEAQ (reference sequence). Trimming removed 5 bases from V and 6 bases from J, with 15 bases in between. CDR3 size: 14 residues.

Sample: CD8+ T cells sorted from blood, taken at week 4, from a patient treated with tofacitinib. V and J are TRBV7-9 and TRBJ2-3; D is unclear. The clonotype originates from a human donor with alopecia areata. The CDR3 here is CASSDTTAVDTQYF. DNA of the CDR3: TGTGCCAGCAGCGACACCACCGCGGTGGATACGCAGTATTTT.